These 28 T cell receptor beta chains were all obtained from the same sample, sequenced in a study of OX40 agonist ivuxolimab in advanced cancers. Sequencing used immunoSEQ multiplex PCR; TCRdb keeps in-frame clones, though not all of them. The table records about 48,000 clones, about four fifths of them present only once. Sequenced here: CD4+ or CD8+ T cells sorted from blood, sampled in a trial of the OX40 agonist ivuxolimab. The receptors originated from an adult with an advanced solid tumor such as melanoma, head and neck, liver or kidney cancer.

The chain couples TRBV18 to TRBJ2-2; D not resolved. The V gene's germline CDR1 is KGHSH and CDR2 LQKENI. Trimming took 3 bases from V and 0 from J, leaving 14 bases between them. This CDR3 region has 17 residues. The CDR3 loop reads CASSPRSPTANTGELFF. The CDR3 DNA reads TGTGCCAGCTCACCCAGGTCGCCTACAGCGAACACCGGGGAGCTGTTTTTT.

This chain links TRBV5-1 with TRBJ2-1; TRBD2 aligns across 9 bases. The CDR3 sequence is 16 residues long. J was trimmed by 4 bases and V by 2 bases; bases with no gene match: 7. CDR1 SGHRS and CDR2 YFSETQ come from the germline V gene. DNA for the CDR3: TGCGCCAGCAGCTTCCTTTCGCGGGGGGGTTACAATGAGCAGTTCTTC. It yields the protein CASSFLSRGGYNEQFF.

The J gene is TRBJ2-7, the V gene TRBV7-2; TRBD2 matches at 11 bases. Germline-derived CDR1 and CDR2 are SGHTA and FQGNSA. With V trimmed by 5 bases and J by 6 bases, 6 bases remained unmatched. This CDR3 is built from 14 residues. The CDR3 region is CASSISGGAGEQYF. CDR3 nucleotide sequence: TGTGCCAGCAGCATTAGCGGGGGGGCGGGCGAGCAGTACTTC.

The V gene is TRBV5-1, the J gene TRBJ2-1; 7 nucleotides align to TRBD1. V was clipped by 2 bases and J by 6 bases; unmatched bases: 17. Germline-derived CDR1 and CDR2 are SGHRS and YFSETQ. The CDR3 extends over 18 amino acids. The CDR3: CASSFDRADLLISNEQFF. CDR3 DNA: TGCGCCAGCAGCTTTGACAGGGCCGACTTATTAATTTCCAATGAGCAGTTCTTC.

J is TRBJ2-7 and V is TRBV5-6; maybe TRBD2 (5 bases). Trimming pared 3 bases from V and 1 base from J, leaving 8 bases between. This CDR3 contains 13 residues. Germline-derived CDR1 and CDR2 are SGHDT and YYEEEE. DNA for the CDR3: TGTGCCAGCAGCTCACTAGTTTCCTACGAGCAGTACTTC. Translated: CASSSLVSYEQYF.

This sequence joins TRBV5-5 and TRBJ1-5; D remains ambiguous. V gave up 1 base and J gave up 4 bases, with 18 bases separating them. CDR1 is SGHKS, CDR2 YYEKEE, per germline (reference sequence). The CDR3 has 17 amino acids. The CDR3 here is CASSLSVFRVSNQPQHF. The CDR3 coding sequence is TGTGCCAGCAGCTTGTCCGTCTTTAGGGTCTCGAATCAGCCCCAGCATTTT. Full variable domain (missing parts from reference TRBV5-5 and TRBJ1-5): DAGVTQSPTHLIKTRGQQVTLRCSPISGHKSVSWYQQVLGQGPQFIFQYYEKEERGRGNFPDRFSARQFPNYSSELNVNALLLGDSALYLCASSLSVFRVSNQPQHFGDGTRLSIL.

This chain's CDR3 is CASSVGTSGDHVGETQYF. CDR3 nucleotides: TGTGCCAGCAGCGTCGGGACTAGCGGGGACCATGTAGGCGAGACCCAGTACTTC. The J gene is TRBJ2-5, the V gene TRBV9, with 13 bases that match TRBD2. With 2 bases clipped from V and 5 bases from J, the junction kept 12 bases outside the gene matches. Germline V gene lookup returns CDR1 SGDLS and CDR2 YYNGEE. CDR3 length: 18 residues.

The V and J genes are TRBV7-8 and TRBJ2-1; 11 nucleotides agree with TRBD1. With V trimmed by 5 bases and J by 9 bases, 6 bases remained unmatched. CDR1 and CDR2 (germline): SGHVS, FQNEAQ. There are 14 residues in the CDR3. The DNA for the CDR3 is TGTGCCAGCAGCACCCGGGACAGGGGGGGTGAGCAGTTCTTC. Its protein product is CASSTRDRGGEQFF.

The chain joins TRBV7-2 to TRBJ2-5; TRBD2 aligns across 8 bases. The V segment lost 4 bases and the J segment 5 bases; nucleotides outside the gene matches: 6. Germline V lookup: CDR1 SGHTA, CDR2 FQGNSA. This CDR3 is 14 amino acids long. CDR3 in amino acids: CASSSQRGRETQYF. DNA of the CDR3: TGTGCCAGCAGCTCCCAGCGGGGGAGGGAGACCCAGTACTTC.

This clone was counted once. V and J are TRBV11-3 and TRBJ2-5; 10 nucleotides line up with TRBD2. In germline, CDR1 is SGHNT, CDR2 YENEEA. J gave up 4 bases and V 5 bases, and 1 base lay outside the gene matches. There are 13 residues in the CDR3. CDR3 nucleotides: TGTGCCAGCAGCAGCGGGAGGGGAGAGACCCAGTACTTC. The encoded protein is CASSSGRGETQYF.

J is TRBJ2-7 and V is TRBV6-5, with TRBD2 as a possible D gene (5 bases). CDR1 MNHEY and CDR2 SVGAGI come from the germline V gene. The length of the CDR3 is 14 residues. V lost 2 bases and J 0 bases, leaving 8 bases between the germline ends. CDR3 bases: TGTGCCAGCAGTTACAGGGAGAACTCCTACGAGCAGTACTTC. It translates to CASSYRENSYEQYF.

The genes are TRBV5-1 and TRBJ1-2; TRBD1 agrees at 8 bases. There are 15 residues in the CDR3. Germline V lookup: CDR1 SGHRS, CDR2 YFSETQ. Trimming cost V 4 bases and J 8 bases; bases outside gene matches: 13. The CDR3 region is CASSRLEQGEEGYTF. CDR3 nucleotides: TGCGCCAGCAGCCGTCTTGAACAGGGGGAGGAAGGCTACACCTTC.

The chain carries TRBV20-1 and TRBJ2-5; D gene uncertain. The CDR3 has 10 amino acids. Per the germline V gene, CDR1 is DFQATT and CDR2 is SNEGSKA (reference sequence). V was trimmed by 5 bases and J by 2 bases, leaving 3 bases between them. CDR3 loop: CSAYQETQYF. CDR3 sequence (DNA): TGCAGTGCTTATCAAGAGACCCAGTACTTC.

J is TRBJ1-3 and V is TRBV7-2, with D possibly matching TRBD1 (5 bases). The V end was cut by 3 bases, the J end by 4 bases, with 13 bases between. The CDR3 spans 15 residues. From germline, CDR1 is SGHTA and CDR2 FQGNSA. CDR3 nucleotide sequence: TGTGCCAGCAGCTTTGACAGCGACTTAGGAAACACCATATATTTT. This encodes CASSFDSDLGNTIYF.

With regard to this clone: The junction departs from the called germline gene at one end, perhaps through a read error. This chain uses TRBV7-7 with TRBJ2-1, with D possibly matching TRBD1 (6 bases). The germline gives CDR1 SSHAT, CDR2 FNYEAQ (reference sequence). The CDR3 is made up of 13 amino acids. The chain's CDR3 is CASSTGQHNEQFF. In DNA form, the CDR3 reads TGTGCTAGCAGCACCGGACAGCACAATGAGCAGTTCTTC.

The J gene is TRBJ2-1, the V gene TRBV7-3; D call uncertain. The CDR3 runs 15 residues. Germline values: CDR1 SGHTA, CDR2 FQGTGA. V was clipped by 5 bases and J by 6 bases, with 17 bases between them. The CDR3 nucleotides are TGTGCCAGCAGCCCCACTCCGGGTATGGGCAATGAGCAGTTCTTC. Protein product: CASSPTPGMGNEQFF. The full variable domain, its missing parts supplied by reference TRBV7-3 and TRBJ2-1, is GAGVSQTPSNKVTEKGKYVELRCDPISGHTALYWYRQSLGQGPEFLIYFQGTGAADDSGLPNDRFFAVRPEGSVSTLKIQRTERGDSAVYLCASSPTPGMGNEQFFGPGTRLTVL.

J is TRBJ1-3 and V is TRBV30, with D tentatively TRBD1 (6 bases). This CDR3 comprises 14 residues. Trimming removed 8 bases at V and 4 bases at J, with 18 bases between. Germline CDR1 reads GTSNPN; CDR2 reads SVGIG (reference sequence). CDR3 in amino acids: CAGRGALGGNTIYF. The CDR3 DNA reads as TGTGCCGGGCGGGGGGCGCTTGGGGGAAACACCATATATTTT.

The genes are TRBV19 and TRBJ2-3; D is possibly TRBD2 (5 bases). Germline V CDR1 and CDR2: LNHDA, SQIVND (reference sequence). Trimming cost V 7 bases and J 2 bases, with 16 bases left between them. The CDR3 runs to 15 residues. CDR3 nucleotide sequence: TGTGCCAGTACCCAGACTAACACGAACACAGATACGCAGTATTTT. It yields the protein CASTQTNTNTDTQYF.

In DNA form, the CDR3 reads TGTGCCAGCAGCGTAGAAAGCGGCAGGGAGACCCAGTACTTC. This codes for CASSVESGRETQYF. The V gene is TRBV9, the J gene TRBJ2-5; tentative D call: TRBD2 (5 bases). Between the trimmed V and J ends, which lost 0 bases and 5 bases, there was a span of 11 bases. Germline assignment: CDR1 SGDLS and CDR2 YYNGEE. The CDR3 sequence is 14 residues long.

The chain links TRBV4-3 to TRBJ2-1, with TRBD2 matching over 9 bases. The trim removed 5 bases at V and 7 bases at J, leaving 9 bases unmatched. Germline CDR1 is LGHNA and CDR2 is YSLEER. This CDR3 region has 15 residues. The CDR3 loop is CASSAETSGGNEQFF. The CDR3 DNA sequence: TGCGCCAGCAGCGCCGAGACTAGCGGAGGAAATGAGCAGTTCTTC.

This clone has a handful of counts. The chain has TRBV9 and TRBJ2-3; a weak D match, TRBD2 (7 bases). The CDR3 extends over 15 amino acids. Germline-derived CDR1 and CDR2 are SGDLS and YYNGEE. V lost 2 bases, J lost 2 bases, and 12 bases lay in between. CDR3 nucleotide sequence: TGTGCCAGCAGCGTCTACGGGGGGCTCACAGATACGCAGTATTTT. It encodes CASSVYGGLTDTQYF.

The V and J genes are TRBV21-1 and TRBJ2-2; the D call of TRBD2 is as the table states it, not checked on the DNA. TRBV21-1 is tagged as a pseudogene. The CDR3 is 18 amino acids. DNA for the CDR3: TGTGCCAGCAGCAAAGAGTGGACTAGCGGGAGAAAGGTCGGGGAGCTGTTTTTT. Translating it yields CASSKEWTSGRKVGELFF.

This rearrangement joins TRBV6-1 to TRBJ1-2; 8 positions match TRBD1. Germline assignment: CDR1 MNHNS and CDR2 SASEGT. V dropped 4 bases and J dropped 2; count of bases not matched to a gene: 6. The CDR3 totals 15 residues. CDR3 in DNA: TGTGCCAGCAGTGTAGCCGGGACAGGAAACTATGGCTACACCTTC. Amino acids: CASSVAGTGNYGYTF.

This clone has only a few counts. This rearrangement joins TRBV14 to TRBJ1-1, with D uncertain. Per germline, CDR1 SGHDN and CDR2 FVKESK. The V end was cut by 4 bases, the J end by 0 bases, with 6 bases between. The CDR3 sequence is 13 residues long. The CDR3: CASSRSMNTEAFF. CDR3 in DNA: TGTGCCAGCAGCCGATCGATGAACACTGAAGCTTTCTTT.

This clone was observed a handful of times. V gene TRBV18 combines with J gene TRBJ1-1, with D possibly being TRBD1 (5 bases). The CDR3 runs to 12 residues. V lost 5 bases to trimming and J lost 5 bases, with 9 bases between them. CDR1 KGHSH and CDR2 LQKENI come from the germline V gene. The CDR3: CASSTGWTEAFF. CDR3 in DNA: TGTGCCAGCTCAACAGGCTGGACTGAAGCTTTCTTT.

J is TRBJ2-7 and V is TRBV6-5; the match to TRBD1 covers 9 bases. The CDR3 sequence is 15 residues long. V lost 4 bases, J lost 3 bases, and 7 bases stayed unmatched. Germline-derived CDR1 and CDR2 are MNHEY and SVGAGI. The CDR3 region has the DNA TGTGCCAGCAGTTCCGGCGCGGACAGGGGCTACGAGCAGTACTTC. Its translation is CASSSGADRGYEQYF.

The chain links TRBV6-6 to TRBJ2-3; D remains unclear. V lost 1 base to trimming and J lost 3 bases, with 5 bases between them. CDR1 and CDR2 (germline): MNHNY, SVGAGI (reference sequence). The CDR3 totals 13 residues. The chain's CDR3 is CASSYLITDTQYF. CDR3 coding DNA: TGTGCCAGCAGTTACTTGATAACAGATACGCAGTATTTT.

The V call is TRBV11-2, the J call TRBJ2-3; no definite D call. Looked up from germline, CDR1 is SGHAT and CDR2 is FQNNGV. This CDR3 is built from 15 residues. Trimming took off 8 bases at V and 0 bases at J, with 15 bases between the two ends. The CDR3 coding sequence is TGTGCCAGCTCCTCCCTGGGCGGTAGCACAGATACGCAGTATTTT. This gives the protein CASSSLGGSTDTQYF.